The T cell receptor (beta chain) under discussion was sequenced for a study of T cell repertoires in cytomegalovirus infection. TCRdb reprocessed the reads with MiXCR, giving one entry per CDR3 protein. The sample carries some 680,000 distinct CDR3 sequences, less than 40% recorded once. This CDR3 has 15 residues. CDR1 is MNHEY and CDR2 is SMNVEV in the germline V gene (reference sequence). Unmatched junction bases numbered 10, after V lost 8 bases and J lost 4 bases. This clonotype was observed a few times. The sample comprised PBMCs. V and J are TRBV27 and TRBJ2-1, with 8 nucleotides matching TRBD2. The clonotype was recovered from a human donor in good health (CMV status not recorded). Some clones in this sample may be carry-over from other donors' samples. CDR3 sequence reads: CASGLSGGPYNEQFF. Here the CDR3 DNA reads TGTGCCAGCGGTCTAAGCGGGGGCCCTTACAATGAGCAGTTCTTC.